This paragraph reports one T cell receptor (beta chain). Its antigen target is currently unknown. The input lacks base qualities; no much larger clone sits a single base away. Sequencing used an Illumina HiSeq 2500. TCR beta libraries were prepared by quantitative 5'-RACE with molecular barcodes. In the original analysis: Disease-linked TCR variants were identified with a new computational method built on a probabilistic model of VDJ rearrangement. TCRdb took the public reads, trimmed them with fastp at Q25, ran MiXCR for clone calling and kept in-frame beta chains. Each entry is one CDR3 protein sequence, shown with its most common DNA and genes. These V and J calls rely on TCRdb rather than the paper's analysis. In this sample the table shows hundreds of thousands of distinct CDR3 sequences, over 9.5% of which occur a single time. About 6.8% of the sample goes to the ten largest clones. The data derive from a study of CD8 T cells in ankylosing spondylitis (dated by TCRdb to the late 2010s). Background for the entire study: To find TCR variants linked to disease, the study profiled T cell receptor beta repertoires in ankylosing spondylitis patients and healthy donors. Peripheral blood samples were taken, and synovial fluid was additionally collected from ankylosing spondylitis patients. The full study cohort was made up of 25 ankylosing spondylitis patients and approximately 100 healthy donors. Paper-wide results and their limitations: A CD8+ phenotype was shown by the disease-linked clones, which were found at relatively low frequencies in peripheral blood. The disease-linked clones were reported to be significantly enriched in matched synovial fluid samples from ankylosing spondylitis patients. Some motif variants were previously reported in synovial fluid and blood of reactive arthritis patients, suggesting common disease-initiation mechanisms. Blood from ankylosing spondylitis patients appeared to be characterized by a TCR beta motif composed of about eight highly homologous amino acid variants.

From the cysteine up to the phenylalanine, the CDR3 has a length of 15 residues. Only CDR3 DNA remains: 45 bases, in frame from the first base. The clonotype originates from a male donor with ankylosing spondylitis. Sequencing was carried out using blood, either unsorted or a sorted T cell fraction (not recorded which). The chain is assembled from TRBV21-1 and TRBJ1-1. TRBV21-1 is a pseudogene segment. The base sequence is TGTGCCAGCAGCAAAGCTCCAGGAAGGTGCACTGAAGCTTTCTTT. It translates to CASSKAPGRCTEAFF.